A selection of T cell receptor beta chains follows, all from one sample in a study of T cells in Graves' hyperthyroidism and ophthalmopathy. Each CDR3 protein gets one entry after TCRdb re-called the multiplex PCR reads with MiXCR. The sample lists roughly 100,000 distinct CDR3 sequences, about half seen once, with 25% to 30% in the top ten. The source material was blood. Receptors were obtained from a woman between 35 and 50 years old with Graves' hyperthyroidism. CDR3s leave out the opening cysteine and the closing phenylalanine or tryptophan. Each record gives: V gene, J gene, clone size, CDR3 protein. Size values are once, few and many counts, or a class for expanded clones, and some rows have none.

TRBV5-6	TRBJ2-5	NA	ASSLEGGNTQY
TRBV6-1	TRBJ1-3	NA	AIRDGGRHTIY
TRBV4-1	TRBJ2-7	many	ASSQERVGTYEQY
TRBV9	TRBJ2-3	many	ASTKHRGDTQY
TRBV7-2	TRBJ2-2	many	ASSFIASGRGGELF
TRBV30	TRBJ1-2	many	AWTPDRYGYT
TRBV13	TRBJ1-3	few	ASSSGNTIY
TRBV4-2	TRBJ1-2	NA	ASSLGGNDGYT
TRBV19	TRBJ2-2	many	ASSIRGYTGELF
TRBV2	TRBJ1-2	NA	ASSSFRDRGRGYT
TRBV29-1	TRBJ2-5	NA	SVEREGFRTQY
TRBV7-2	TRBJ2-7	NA	ASSLGTYGQY
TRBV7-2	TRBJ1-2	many	ASSRSAGGLYGYT
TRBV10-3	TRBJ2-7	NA	AIGQAGAYEQY
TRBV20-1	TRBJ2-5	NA	SARVPGGGKTQY
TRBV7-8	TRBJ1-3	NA	ASSSTGQGATGLNTIY
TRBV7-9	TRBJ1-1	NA	ASSLRGGGTEAF
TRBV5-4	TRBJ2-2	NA	ASSLVGGSWELF
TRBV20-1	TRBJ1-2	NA	SANPWGGNYGYT
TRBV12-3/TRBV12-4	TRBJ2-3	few	ASRATSGRTDTQY
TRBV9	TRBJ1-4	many	ASRGEGNEKLF
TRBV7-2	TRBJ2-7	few	ASSRRGASGSEQY
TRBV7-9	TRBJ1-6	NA	ASSPRQADFPLH
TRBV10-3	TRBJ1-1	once	ATIHRDRVAF
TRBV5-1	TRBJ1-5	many	ASSLEGGLYQPQH
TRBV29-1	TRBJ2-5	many	SVAGSYTQY
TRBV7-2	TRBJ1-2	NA	ASSQGQTNYGYT
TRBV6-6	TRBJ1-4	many	ASSYDTPEKLF
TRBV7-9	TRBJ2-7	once	ASSWQSYVQY
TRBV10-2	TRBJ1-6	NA	ASRNTGGVNSPLH
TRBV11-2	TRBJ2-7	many	ASSLDPSGGDEQY
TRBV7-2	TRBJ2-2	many	ASSQGLATGELF
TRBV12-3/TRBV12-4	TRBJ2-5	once	ASSHRVGNQY
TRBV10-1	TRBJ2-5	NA	ASSESTRGTGIQETQY
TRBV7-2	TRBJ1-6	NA	ASSLGQGTNSPLH
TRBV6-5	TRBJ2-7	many	ASALAGAHEQY
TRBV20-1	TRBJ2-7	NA	SARSYSNQPQQY
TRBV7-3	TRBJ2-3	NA	ASSLSTGGGTDTQY
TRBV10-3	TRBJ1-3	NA	AITERTGWGNTIY
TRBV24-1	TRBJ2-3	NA	ATSDSGGDRGDTQY
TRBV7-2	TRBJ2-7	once	ASSVQRGGKDEQY
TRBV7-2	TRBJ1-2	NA	ASRLRDSSNYGYT
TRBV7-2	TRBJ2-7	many	ASSQFFNPGSRYEQY
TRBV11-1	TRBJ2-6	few	ASSPPFSGANVLT
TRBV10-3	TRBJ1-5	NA	AISVSSNQPQH
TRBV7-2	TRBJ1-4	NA	ASSRTGATNEKLF
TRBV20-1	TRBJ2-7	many	SAPARLAAYEQY
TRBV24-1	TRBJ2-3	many	ATSIGSGTDTQY
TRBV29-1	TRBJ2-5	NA	SVESQETQY
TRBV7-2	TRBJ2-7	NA	ASSVGGQGAPYEQY